One and the same sample provided the 20 T cell receptor beta chains below, sequenced in a study of OX40 agonist ivuxolimab in advanced cancers. Clones were read by immunoSEQ multiplex PCR, and TCRdb kept only the in-frame ones, dropping some. The data hold fewer than 100,000 clones, with more than 70% observed a single time. The sequencing used CD4+ or CD8+ T cells sorted from blood, collected in a trial of the OX40 agonist ivuxolimab. All receptors derive from an adult with an advanced solid tumor such as melanoma, head and neck, liver or kidney cancer.

The chain uses TRBV2 and TRBJ1-5, with unresolved D. The V end lost 5 bases, the J end lost 5 bases, and 10 bases lay between the germline ends. The CDR3 length is 13 residues. The germline V gene encodes CDR1 SNHLY and CDR2 FYNNEI. In nucleotides, the CDR3 is TGTGCCAGCAGTAAAGGGCGAGATCAGCCCCAGCATTTT. Amino acid sequence: CASSKGRDQPQHF. Full variable domain (rest looked up from reference TRBV2 and TRBJ1-5): EPEVTQTPSHQVTQMGQEVILRCVPISNHLYFYWYRQILGQKVEFLVSFYNNEISEKSEIFDDQFSVERPDGSNFTLKIRSTKLEDSAMYFCASSKGRDQPQHFGDGTRLSIL.

CDR3 region: CASSLAHSGNTIYF. Here the CDR3 DNA reads TGCGCCAGCAGCTTGGCCCACTCTGGAAACACCATATATTTT. The rearrangement joins TRBV5-1 to TRBJ1-3; D remains unclear. Trimming removed 0 bases from V and 0 bases from J, with 4 bases in between. CDR3 size: 14 residues. Germline V gene lookup returns CDR1 SGHRS and CDR2 YFSETQ.

This rearrangement joins TRBV4-2 to TRBJ1-2, with 7 bases lining up with TRBD1. CDR1 is LGHNA, CDR2 YNFKEQ, per germline. Trimming removed 0 bases from V and 3 bases from J; junction bases left unmatched: 7. This CDR3 comprises 16 residues. The CDR3 region has the DNA TGTGCCAGCAGCCAAGAACCAACAGGGGAAGACTATGGCTACACCTTC. This translates into CASSQEPTGEDYGYTF.

This clone was recorded once. The chain uses TRBV9 and TRBJ2-1; 9 bases agree with TRBD2. The CDR3 contains 17 residues. J gave up 0 bases and V 4 bases, and 8 bases lay outside the gene matches. Germline assignment: CDR1 SGDLS and CDR2 YYNGEE. The CDR3 DNA follows: TGTGCCAGCAGCTCCCGTCTTAGCGGGAGCTCCTACAATGAGCAGTTCTTC. It codes for CASSSRLSGSSYNEQFF.

V is TRBV28 and J is TRBJ1-2; D is possibly TRBD1 (5 bases). V gave up 4 bases and J gave up 3 bases, with 12 bases separating them. The CDR3 covers 14 residues. Germline values: CDR1 MDHEN, CDR2 SYDVKM. The CDR3 spells CASSSVGGDYGYTF. Written as DNA, the CDR3 is TGTGCCAGCAGTTCCGTGGGGGGGGACTATGGCTACACCTTC.

This rearrangement joins TRBV18 to TRBJ2-5, with 7 positions matching TRBD2. Germline V CDR1 and CDR2: KGHSH, LQKENI. The CDR3 runs to 14 residues. The V gene end was trimmed by 3 bases and the J gene end by 5 bases; junction bases not matched to a gene: 6. The CDR3 is CASSPRGGEETQYF. The CDR3, as DNA: TGTGCCAGCTCACCCCGGGGAGGGGAGGAGACCCAGTACTTC.

DNA for the CDR3: TGTGCCAGCAGTTTGAGGGACAGGGGTAACGATTCACCCCTCCACTTT. This gives the protein CASSLRDRGNDSPLHF. The gene calls are TRBV28 and TRBJ1-6; 10 nucleotides agree with TRBD1. V gave up 3 bases and J gave up 8 bases; unmatched junction bases: 7. The length of the CDR3 is 16 residues. CDR1 and CDR2 from the germline V gene are MDHEN and SYDVKM.

This clone was recorded only once. The chain combines TRBV5-4 with TRBJ2-7, with unresolved D. This CDR3 is 14 amino acids long. Trimming left V 0 bases short and J 0 bases short, with 7 bases between. CDR1 and CDR2 (germline): SGHNT, YYREEE (reference sequence). The CDR3 is CASSLEPNSYEQYF. The CDR3 DNA reads TGTGCCAGCAGCTTGGAACCAAACTCCTACGAGCAGTACTTC.

This rearrangement joins TRBV6-1 to TRBJ2-5, with D possibly being TRBD2 (6 bases). Trimming removed 6 bases from V and 14 bases from J, with 16 bases in between. Looked up from germline, CDR1 is MNHNS and CDR2 is SASEGT. The CDR3 is 11 amino acids. In DNA form, the CDR3 reads TGTGCCAGCAGCTCACGGGAGAGGAGATACTTC. Encoded protein: CASSSRERRYF.

The genes are TRBV5-1 and TRBJ2-1; D call uncertain. The CDR3 totals 14 residues. The V end lost 0 bases, the J end lost 5 bases, and 9 bases lay between the germline ends. The V gene's germline CDR1 is SGHRS and CDR2 YFSETQ. DNA for the CDR3: TGCGCCAGCAGCTTGGCCTCGGCTGACAATGAGCAGTTCTTC. Protein product: CASSLASADNEQFF.

J is TRBJ2-1 and V is TRBV29-1; D perhaps matches TRBD1 (5 bases). In germline, CDR1 is SQVTM, CDR2 ANQGSEA. Trimming cost V 3 bases and J 2 bases, with 8 bases left between them. The CDR3 covers 13 residues. The CDR3 region has the DNA TGCAGCGTTGATGGGGCCCCCTACAATGAGCAGTTCTTC. This codes for CSVDGAPYNEQFF.

The chain links TRBV5-1 to TRBJ2-3; TRBD2 matches 7 bases. The V segment lost 1 base and the J segment 1 base; nucleotides outside the gene matches: 3. The CDR3 spans 15 residues. Germline V gives CDR1 SGHRS, CDR2 YFSETQ. The CDR3 sequence is CASSLPLAGTDTQYF. CDR3 nucleotides: TGCGCCAGCAGCTTGCCGCTAGCGGGCACAGATACGCAGTATTTT.

The chain recombines TRBV9 with TRBJ2-5; 10 nucleotides agree with TRBD2. TRBJ2-7 explains the end of the DNA better; the J call may be wrong. The CDR3 runs 14 residues. In germline, CDR1 is SGDLS, CDR2 YYNGEE. CDR3 loop: CASSKREGRYEQYF. The CDR3 DNA follows: TGTGCCAGCAGTAAGCGGGAGGGCCGATACGAGCAGTACTTC.

This chain uses TRBV11-2 with TRBJ2-2; 7 bases agree with TRBD1. The CDR3 loop spans 14 amino acids. With 8 bases clipped from V and 6 bases from J, the junction kept 9 bases outside the gene matches. Germline CDR1 reads SGHAT; CDR2 reads FQNNGV. The CDR3 sequence: CASRPTGRPGELFF. CDR3 sequence (DNA): TGTGCCAGCCGCCCGACAGGGCGTCCCGGGGAGCTGTTTTTT.

V is TRBV28 and J is TRBJ1-2; TRBD1 agrees at 7 bases. V lost 4 bases to trimming and J lost 2 bases; unmatched junction nucleotides: 4. Germline CDR1 reads MDHEN; CDR2 reads SYDVKM. The CDR3 is 14 residues long. The CDR3 region has the DNA TGTGCCAGCAGTTCGCAACAGGGGAACTATGGCTACACCTTC. Its translation is CASSSQQGNYGYTF.

This chain joins TRBV28 and TRBJ1-4; 9 bases map to TRBD1. J was trimmed by 6 bases and V by 3 bases; bases with no gene match: 5. This CDR3 is built from 15 residues. CDR1 is MDHEN and CDR2 is SYDVKM in the germline V gene. CDR3: CASSFPGTGYEKLFF. The CDR3 DNA reads TGTGCCAGCAGTTTCCCCGGGACAGGGTATGAAAAACTGTTTTTT.

The rearrangement links TRBV28 to TRBJ2-7; no firm D call. The CDR3 has 16 amino acids. Trimming left V 4 bases short and J 0 bases short, with 16 bases between. Germline CDR1 is MDHEN and CDR2 is SYDVKM. The CDR3 sequence is CASSSLGGASSYEQYF. The CDR3 nucleotides read TGTGCCAGCAGTTCTTTGGGCGGCGCTTCCTCCTACGAGCAGTACTTC.

The chain carries TRBV5-4 and TRBJ1-2; 8 bases agree with TRBD1. The CDR3 covers 15 residues. J gave up 7 bases and V 2 bases, and 10 bases lay outside the gene matches. CDR1 is SGHNT and CDR2 is YYREEE in the germline V gene (reference sequence). This chain's CDR3 is CASSFVQGALGGYTF. In DNA, the CDR3 is TGTGCCAGCAGCTTTGTGCAGGGGGCCCTGGGTGGCTACACCTTC.

The chain employs TRBV11-3 and TRBJ2-1, with no clear D. CDR3 length: 14 residues. The germline V and J ends were trimmed by 1 base and 5 bases, with 9 bases remaining between them. Germline V gene data show CDR1 as SGHNT and CDR2 as YENEEA. The CDR3 DNA reads as TGTGCCAGCAGCTTAGGGACGGTAGACAATGAGCAGTTCTTC. Residues: CASSLGTVDNEQFF.

This clone appeared a single time. The rearrangement links TRBV29-1 to TRBJ2-6; D gene unclear. Trimming stripped 4 bases from V and 0 bases from J, with 7 bases between. Germline CDR1 and CDR2: SQVTM and ANQGSEA. The CDR3 contains 14 residues. The DNA of the CDR3 is TGCAGCGTTGTGTGGAACTCTGGGGCCAACGTCCTGACTTTC. Translating gives CSVVWNSGANVLTF. Based on the CDR3 plus reference TRBV29-1 and TRBJ2-6, the full variable domain is SAVISQKPSRDICQRGTSLTIQCQVDSQVTMMFWYRQQPGQSLTLIATANQGSEATYESGFVIDKFPISRPNLTFSTLTVSNMSPEDSSIYLCSVVWNSGANVLTFGAGSRLTVL.